The T cell receptor beta chain described here comes from a study of regulatory T cells in long-lasting Graves disease. On this clonotype: Antigen specificity is unknown.

Germline loops: CDR1 SGHRS, CDR2 YFSETQ. V lost 0 bases to trimming and J lost 7 bases, with 10 bases between them. This CDR3 contains 13 residues. As to time point: persistent/refractory GD, antithyroid drugs over 5 years with positive TRAb. There was RNA extracted from PBMCs, and the TCR library was made from it. Clinicians diagnosed Graves' disease using American Thyroid Association guidelines. Study-wide points: The small sample size may have reduced accuracy. Analyses excluded thyroid tissue, covering peripheral blood alone. Newly diagnosed disease favored TRBV20-1 and TRBJ2-1 over persistent disease.

Arm-PCR of CDR3 regions and iRepertoire HTBI primers were the basis on which TCR beta libraries were built. A single record per CDR3 protein comes from TCRdb applying MiXCR to the multiplex PCR reads. The repertoire holds roughly 700,000 distinct CDR3 sequences, with around 30% as singletons. The TCR originated in a female donor with Graves disease. The material was peripheral blood mononuclear cells (PBMCs), obtained when the disease was refractory, from a patient treated with antithyroid drugs. The chain has TRBV5-1 and TRBJ1-1; no clear D. The CDR3 coding sequence is TGCGCCAGCAGCTTGGAAGGGTTACATGAAGCTTTCTTT. It codes for CASSLEGLHEAFF.